The 23 T cell receptor beta chains given below trace back to one sample, sequenced in a study of blood T cell repertoires in COVID-19. Produced via immunoSEQ multiplex PCR; TCRdb's table is partial and in-frame only. Of about 210,000 clones listed, about 80% were seen once; the top ten hold 2% to 3%. Input material: peripheral blood. These receptors came from a woman between 35 and 50 years old with active or convalescent COVID-19.

The chain recombines TRBV28 with TRBJ2-1, with 9 bases identical to TRBD2. J gave up 6 bases and V 2 bases, and 5 bases lay outside the gene matches. The V gene's germline CDR1 is MDHEN and CDR2 SYDVKM. CDR3 length equals 15 residues. In DNA, the CDR3 is TGTGCCAGCAGTTTAGGCGGGGGGGCGGGCAATGAGCAGTTCTTC. Its protein is CASSLGGGAGNEQFF.

The chain combines TRBV14 with TRBJ2-1; no clear D. From germline, CDR1 is SGHDN and CDR2 FVKESK. CDR3 length: 13 amino acids. V dropped 4 bases and J dropped 5 bases, with 9 bases sitting between them. In DNA form, the CDR3 reads TGTGCCAGCAGCCGCGGCTATAACAATGAGCAGTTCTTC. Protein product: CASSRGYNNEQFF.

The CDR3 nucleotides read TGTGCCAGCAGCTTGATAGGGACAGGCAATCAGCCCCAGCATTTT. Translated, it gives CASSLIGTGNQPQHF. The rearrangement joins TRBV5-5 to TRBJ1-5, with 7 bases identical to TRBD1. This CDR3 region has 15 residues. The V gene's germline CDR1 is SGHKS and CDR2 YYEKEE (reference sequence). V shed 1 base, J shed 2 bases, and the junction held 3 bases outside the gene matches.

The genes are TRBV28 and TRBJ2-7, with TRBD2 matching over 10 bases. Germline CDR1 and CDR2: MDHEN and SYDVKM. This CDR3 is 13 amino acids long. Trimming cost V 7 bases and J 4 bases; bases outside gene matches: 4. The CDR3 spells CASTSGGTYEQYF. DNA for the CDR3: TGTGCCAGCACTAGCGGGGGCACTTACGAGCAGTACTTC.

The rearrangement uses TRBV12-3 or TRBV12-4 and TRBJ2-1, with 7 bases matching TRBD2. V shed 2 bases, J shed 9 bases, and the junction held 4 bases outside the gene matches. The CDR3 contains 13 residues. CDR3 nucleotides: TGTGCCAGCAGTTTAATGTCGGGGGGTGAGCAGTTCTTC. It encodes CASSLMSGGEQFF.

The genes are TRBV19 and TRBJ2-1; the match to TRBD2 covers 8 bases. The CDR3 has 15 amino acids. Germline V gene lookup returns CDR1 LNHDA and CDR2 SQIVND (reference sequence). After removal of 5 bases from V and 0 bases from J, the junction contained 3 bases not matched to a gene. The CDR3 DNA is TGTGCCAGTAGTGTAGCGGGAAACTCCTACAATGAGCAGTTCTTC. It is translated as CASSVAGNSYNEQFF.

This sequence joins TRBV9 and TRBJ2-1; D unclear. The ends were cut back, 0 bases at V and 9 bases at J, with 13 bases in the middle. CDR3 length: 14 amino acids. The V gene's germline CDR1 is SGDLS and CDR2 YYNGEE. CDR3 bases: TGTGCCAGCAGCGTAGCCCCCATAGCCGGTGAGCAGTTCTTC. Its protein product is CASSVAPIAGEQFF.

In the case of this clone: Other nucleotide sequences in the sample specify the same CDR3. The CDR3 DNA sequence: TGTGCCAGCAGCTTAGCCAGCGGTAACACTGAAGCTTTCTTT. Translating it yields CASSLASGNTEAFF. The V gene is TRBV7-9, the J gene TRBJ1-1; D unresolved. This CDR3 has 14 amino acids. Germline V CDR1 and CDR2: SEHNR, FQNEAQ (reference sequence). V lost 0 bases to trimming and J lost 2 bases, with 7 bases between them.

The gene calls are TRBV7-3 and TRBJ1-4; D is uncertain. The V gene's germline CDR1 is SGHTA and CDR2 FQGTGA. This CDR3 comprises 20 residues. V dropped 1 base and J dropped 4 bases, with 25 bases sitting between them. The CDR3 DNA sequence: TGTGCCAGCAGCTTAATTCTGGAGCGGGCGGCTTTGGAACTTAATGAAAAACTGTTTTTT. Its translation: CASSLILERAALELNEKLFF.

This chain links TRBV13 with TRBJ2-5; 12 bases map to TRBD2. The CDR3 runs 14 residues. Germline V gene sequence: CDR1 PRHDT, CDR2 FYEKMQ (reference sequence). Trimming cost V 3 bases and J 4 bases; bases outside gene matches: 0. The CDR3 sequence is CASSLTSGRETQYF. DNA of the CDR3: TGTGCCAGCAGCTTGACTAGCGGGAGAGAGACCCAGTACTTC.

The V gene is TRBV28, the J gene TRBJ1-2; TRBD1 is a possible D gene (6 bases). CDR1 is MDHEN, CDR2 SYDVKM, per germline. The CDR3 extends over 15 amino acids. Trimming stripped 7 bases from V and 2 bases from J, with 17 bases between. In DNA, the CDR3 is TGTGCCAGCATCAAGGGGGGGGATGTCAACTATGGCTACACCTTC. Protein sequence: CASIKGGDVNYGYTF.

J is TRBJ1-1 and V is TRBV5-1, with 7 bases aligning to TRBD1. This CDR3 has 14 amino acids. CDR1 is SGHRS, CDR2 YFSETQ, per germline. After removal of 1 base from V and 4 bases from J, the junction contained 4 bases not matched to a gene. The CDR3 protein is CASSLYRGTTEAFF. The DNA of the CDR3 is TGCGCCAGCAGCTTGTACAGGGGTACCACTGAAGCTTTCTTT. Full variable domain (rest looked up from reference TRBV5-1 and TRBJ1-1): KAGVTQTPRYLIKTRGQQVTLSCSPISGHRSVSWYQQTPGQGLQFLFEYFSETQRNKGNFPGRFSGRQFSNSRSEMNVSTLELGDSALYLCASSLYRGTTEAFFGQGTRLTVV.

This chain connects TRBV30 to TRBJ1-1; tentative D call: TRBD1 (5 bases). This CDR3 is 13 amino acids long. CDR1 is GTSNPN, CDR2 SVGIG, per germline (reference sequence). The V end was cut by 5 bases, the J end by 5 bases, with 15 bases between. CDR3 coding DNA: TGTGCCTGGGGGAGAATGGGGACTACTGAAGCTTTCTTT. Translation: CAWGRMGTTEAFF.

This chain links TRBV19 with TRBJ1-4; D is unclear. Germline lookup yields CDR1 LNHDA and CDR2 SQIVND (reference sequence). The CDR3 is 15 residues long. V lost 3 bases and J 3 bases, leaving 11 bases between the germline ends. The CDR3 reads CASSIHSMANEKLFF. Here the CDR3 DNA reads TGTGCCAGTAGTATTCACTCCATGGCTAATGAAAAACTGTTTTTT.

The chain carries TRBV6-5 and TRBJ2-2; TRBD1 agrees at 10 bases. V was clipped by 8 bases and J by 5 bases; unmatched bases: 8. This CDR3 spans 15 amino acids. The germline gives CDR1 MNHEY, CDR2 SVGAGI. The CDR3 bases are TGTGCCAGCGGGCGACCGGGACAGGGGACCGGGGAGCTGTTTTTT. Translation: CASGRPGQGTGELFF.

This chain joins TRBV11-3 and TRBJ2-2; 7 nucleotides line up with TRBD1. The germline CDR1 and CDR2 sequences are SGHNT and YENEEA. This CDR3 is 14 amino acids long. Trimming took 5 bases from V and 6 from J; bases not matched to a gene: 6. The CDR3 bases are TGTGCCAGCAGCCAGGGACAGTCGGCCGGGGAGCTGTTTTTT. Translated, it gives CASSQGQSAGELFF.

Remarks on this clone: This specimen includes other DNA sequences encoding the same CDR3. The chain employs TRBV10-3 and TRBJ2-7, with 9 bases aligning to TRBD1. Trimming removed 6 bases from V and 7 bases from J; junction bases left unmatched: 10. The CDR3 contains 14 residues. The V gene's germline CDR1 is ENHRY and CDR2 SYGVKD. This CDR3 is CAISAQQGALEQYF. The CDR3 DNA follows: TGTGCCATCAGCGCACAACAGGGGGCGCTTGAGCAGTACTTC.

The J gene is TRBJ2-6, the V gene TRBV19; no definite D call. Germline V lookup: CDR1 LNHDA, CDR2 SQIVND (reference sequence). The CDR3 contains 22 residues. V was cut by 4 bases and J by 0 bases, with 28 bases left in between. The CDR3 protein is CASSTQRRTSPPFTSGANVLTF. The CDR3 bases are TGTGCCAGTAGTACCCAACGTAGAACCTCTCCCCCATTCACCTCTGGGGCCAACGTCCTGACTTTC.

This clone was counted only a few times. The CDR3 nucleotides read TGTGCCACCAGTGATTTTCTCCGGGATCAGCCCCAGCATTTT. It codes for CATSDFLRDQPQHF. The rearrangement uses TRBV24-1 and TRBJ1-5; D is undetermined. This CDR3 spans 14 amino acids. The germline V and J ends were trimmed by 1 base and 5 bases, with 8 bases remaining between them. Germline assignment: CDR1 KGHDR and CDR2 SFDVKD.

The chain links TRBV7-2 to TRBJ2-1; 7 nucleotides line up with TRBD1. This CDR3 is built from 15 residues. V dropped 1 base and J dropped 3; count of bases not matched to a gene: 3. Germline CDR1 is SGHTA and CDR2 is FQGNSA. The DNA for the CDR3 is TGTGCCAGCAGCTTAGTCGGGACAGACTACAATGAGCAGTTCTTC. Protein sequence: CASSLVGTDYNEQFF. Full variable domain (outside the CDR3, taken from reference TRBV7-2 and TRBJ2-1): GAGVSQSPSNKVTEKGKDVELRCDPISGHTALYWYRQSLGQGLEFLIYFQGNSAPDKSGLPSDRFSAERTGGSVSTLTIQRTQQEDSAVYLCASSLVGTDYNEQFFGPGTRLTVL.

CDR3 sequence reads: CAITQVDSSTDTQYF. The CDR3, as DNA: TGTGCCATCACCCAAGTGGACAGCAGCACAGATACGCAGTATTTT. The rearrangement links TRBV10-3 to TRBJ2-3; D is possibly TRBD1 (6 bases). The germline V gene encodes CDR1 ENHRY and CDR2 SYGVKD. The CDR3 has 15 residues. V was cut by 7 bases and J by 0 bases, with 14 bases left in between.

V is TRBV30 and J is TRBJ2-1; 7 bases are a match to TRBD2. Germline assignment: CDR1 GTSNPN and CDR2 SVGIG (reference sequence). The CDR3 consists of 14 residues. J lost 6 bases, V lost 6 bases, and 11 bases had no gene match. This chain's CDR3 is CACSLGVAGNEQFF. DNA of the CDR3: TGTGCCTGCTCCCTGGGGGTAGCGGGCAATGAGCAGTTCTTC.

The chain recombines TRBV5-4 with TRBJ1-4, with TRBD1 identical over 10 bases. This CDR3 comprises 14 residues. J gave up 5 bases and V 4 bases, and 2 bases lay outside the gene matches. Germline-derived CDR1 and CDR2 are SGHNT and YYREEE (reference sequence). The CDR3 sequence: CASSQDRGNEKLFF. In nucleotides, the CDR3 is TGTGCCAGCAGCCAGGACAGGGGGAATGAAAAACTGTTTTTT.